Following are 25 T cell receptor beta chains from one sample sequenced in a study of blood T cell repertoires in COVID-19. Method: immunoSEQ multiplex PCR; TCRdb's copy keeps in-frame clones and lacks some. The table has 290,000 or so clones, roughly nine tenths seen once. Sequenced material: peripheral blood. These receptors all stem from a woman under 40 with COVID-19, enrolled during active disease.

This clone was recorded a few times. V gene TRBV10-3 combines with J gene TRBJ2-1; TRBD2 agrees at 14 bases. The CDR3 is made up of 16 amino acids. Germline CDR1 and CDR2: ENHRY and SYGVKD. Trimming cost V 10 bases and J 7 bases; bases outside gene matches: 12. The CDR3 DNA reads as TGTGCCAGCAAGGGGACTAGCGGGAGAGGGGGAAATGAGCAGTTCTTC. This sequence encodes CASKGTSGRGGNEQFF.

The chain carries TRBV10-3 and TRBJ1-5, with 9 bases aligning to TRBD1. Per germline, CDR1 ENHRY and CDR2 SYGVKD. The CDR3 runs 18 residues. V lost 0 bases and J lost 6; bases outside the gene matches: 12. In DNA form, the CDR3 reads TGTGCCATCAGTGAGTCGGGACAGGGTGTCAGCGAGGGTCAGCCCCAGCATTTT. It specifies CAISESGQGVSEGQPQHF.

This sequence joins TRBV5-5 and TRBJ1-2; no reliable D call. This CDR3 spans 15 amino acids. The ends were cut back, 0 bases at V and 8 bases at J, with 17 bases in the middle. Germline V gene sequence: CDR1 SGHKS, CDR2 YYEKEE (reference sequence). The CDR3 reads CASSLEGLNYSGYTF. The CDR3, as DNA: TGTGCCAGCAGCTTGGAAGGACTCAATTATTCCGGCTACACCTTC.

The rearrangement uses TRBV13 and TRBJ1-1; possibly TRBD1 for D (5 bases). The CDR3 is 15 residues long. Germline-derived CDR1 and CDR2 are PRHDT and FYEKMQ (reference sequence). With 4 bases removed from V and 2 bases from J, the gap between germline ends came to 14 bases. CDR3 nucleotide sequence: TGTGCCAGCAGCTCTTGGACACCTGGAAACACTGAAGCTTTCTTT. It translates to CASSSWTPGNTEAFF.

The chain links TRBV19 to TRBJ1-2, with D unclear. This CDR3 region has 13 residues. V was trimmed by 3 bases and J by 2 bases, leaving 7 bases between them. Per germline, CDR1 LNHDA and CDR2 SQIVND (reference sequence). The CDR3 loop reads CASSIAENYGYTF. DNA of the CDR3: TGTGCCAGTAGTATTGCGGAGAACTATGGCTACACCTTC.

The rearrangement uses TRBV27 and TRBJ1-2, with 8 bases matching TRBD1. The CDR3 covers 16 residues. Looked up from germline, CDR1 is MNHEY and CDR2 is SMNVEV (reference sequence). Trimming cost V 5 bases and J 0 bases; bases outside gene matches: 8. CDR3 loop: CASSPSTGAANYGYTF. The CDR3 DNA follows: TGTGCCAGCAGTCCCTCGACAGGGGCGGCTAACTATGGCTACACCTTC.

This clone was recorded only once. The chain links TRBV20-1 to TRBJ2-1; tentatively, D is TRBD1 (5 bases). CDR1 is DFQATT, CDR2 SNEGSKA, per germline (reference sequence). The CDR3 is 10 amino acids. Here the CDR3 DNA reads TGCAGACCAGGGTTCCATGAGCAGTTCTTC. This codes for CRPGFHEQFF.

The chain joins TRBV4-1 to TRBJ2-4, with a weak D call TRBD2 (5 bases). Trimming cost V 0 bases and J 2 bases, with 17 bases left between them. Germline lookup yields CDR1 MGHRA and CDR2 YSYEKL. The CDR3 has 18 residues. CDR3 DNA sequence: TGCGCCAGCAGCCAAGATAAGGAGCGGCTGGGGACCAAAAACATTCAGTACTTC. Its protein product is CASSQDKERLGTKNIQYF.

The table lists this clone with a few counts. CDR3 sequence: CASQTGNMNTEAFF. The CDR3 nucleotides are TGTGCCAGCCAAACAGGGAATATGAACACTGAAGCTTTCTTT. The rearrangement uses TRBV2 and TRBJ1-1, with a tentative D call TRBD1 (6 bases). This CDR3 region has 14 residues. Trimming pared 8 bases from V and 0 bases from J, leaving 13 bases between. CDR1 SNHLY and CDR2 FYNNEI come from the germline V gene.

The CDR3 protein is CASSSLIAGGTDTQYF. The CDR3 nucleotides read TGCGCCAGCAGCTCATTAATAGCGGGAGGCACAGATACGCAGTATTTT. V is TRBV5-1 and J is TRBJ2-3, with TRBD2 matching over 9 bases. The CDR3 covers 16 residues. Per germline, CDR1 SGHRS and CDR2 YFSETQ. V lost 3 bases, J lost 1 base, and 6 bases stayed unmatched.

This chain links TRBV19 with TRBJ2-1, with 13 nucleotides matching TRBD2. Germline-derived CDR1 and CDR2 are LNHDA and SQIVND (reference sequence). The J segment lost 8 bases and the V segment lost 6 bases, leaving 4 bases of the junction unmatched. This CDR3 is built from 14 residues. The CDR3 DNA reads TGTGCCAGTAGGATCGGACTAGCGGGAGATGAGCAGTTCTTC. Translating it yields CASRIGLAGDEQFF.

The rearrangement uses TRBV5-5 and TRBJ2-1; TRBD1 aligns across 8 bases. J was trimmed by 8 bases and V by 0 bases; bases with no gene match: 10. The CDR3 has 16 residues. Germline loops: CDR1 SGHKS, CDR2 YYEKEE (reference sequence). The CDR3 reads CASSLDPGGSLDEQFF. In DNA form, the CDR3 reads TGTGCCAGCAGCTTGGACCCAGGGGGCTCTTTGGATGAGCAGTTCTTC.

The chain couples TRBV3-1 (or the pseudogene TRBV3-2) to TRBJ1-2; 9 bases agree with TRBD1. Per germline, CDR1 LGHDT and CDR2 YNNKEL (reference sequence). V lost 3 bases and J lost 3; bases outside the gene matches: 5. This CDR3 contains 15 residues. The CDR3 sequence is CASSQTQGADYGYTF. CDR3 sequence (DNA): TGTGCCAGCAGCCAGACACAGGGGGCGGACTATGGCTACACCTTC.

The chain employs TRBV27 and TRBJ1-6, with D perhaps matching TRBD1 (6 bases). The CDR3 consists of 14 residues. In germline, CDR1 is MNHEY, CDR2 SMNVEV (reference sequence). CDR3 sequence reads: CASKSGGGNSPLHF. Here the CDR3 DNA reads TGTGCGTCTAAGAGCGGGGGCGGTAATTCACCCCTCCACTTT.

CDR3 sequence reads: CASSEGTGSGYTF. CDR3 in DNA: TGTGCCAGCAGTGAGGGTACAGGGAGTGGCTACACCTTC. J is TRBJ1-2 and V is TRBV25-1; D is possibly TRBD1 (6 bases). The CDR3 runs 13 residues. V was trimmed by 3 bases and J by 7 bases, leaving 12 bases between them. Germline-derived CDR1 and CDR2 are MGHDK and SYGVNS.

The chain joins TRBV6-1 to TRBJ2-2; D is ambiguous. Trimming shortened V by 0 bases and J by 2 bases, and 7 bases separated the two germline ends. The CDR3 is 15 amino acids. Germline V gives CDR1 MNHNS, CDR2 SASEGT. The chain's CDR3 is CASSEALVNTGELFF. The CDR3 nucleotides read TGTGCCAGCAGTGAAGCCCTAGTAAACACCGGGGAGCTGTTTTTT.

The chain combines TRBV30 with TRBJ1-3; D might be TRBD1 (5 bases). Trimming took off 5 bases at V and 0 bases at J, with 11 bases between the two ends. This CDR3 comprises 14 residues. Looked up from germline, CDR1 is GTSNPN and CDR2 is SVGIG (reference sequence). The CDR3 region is CAWQGVGSGNTIYF. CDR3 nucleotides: TGTGCCTGGCAGGGCGTCGGCTCTGGAAACACCATATATTTT.

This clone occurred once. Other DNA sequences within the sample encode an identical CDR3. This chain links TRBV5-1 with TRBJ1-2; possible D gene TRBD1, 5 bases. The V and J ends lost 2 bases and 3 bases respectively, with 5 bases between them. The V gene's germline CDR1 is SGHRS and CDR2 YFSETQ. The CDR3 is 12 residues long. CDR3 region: CASSLGDYGYTF. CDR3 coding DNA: TGCGCCAGCAGCTTAGGGGACTATGGCTACACCTTC.

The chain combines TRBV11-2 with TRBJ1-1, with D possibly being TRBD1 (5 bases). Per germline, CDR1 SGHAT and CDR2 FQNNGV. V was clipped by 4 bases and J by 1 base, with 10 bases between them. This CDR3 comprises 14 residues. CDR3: CASSSRTPNTEAFF. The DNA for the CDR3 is TGTGCCAGCAGCTCACGGACACCGAACACTGAAGCTTTCTTT.

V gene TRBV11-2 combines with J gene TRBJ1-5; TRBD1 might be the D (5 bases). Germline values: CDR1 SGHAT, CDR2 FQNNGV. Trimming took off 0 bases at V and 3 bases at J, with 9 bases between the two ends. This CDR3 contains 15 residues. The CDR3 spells CASSLESGYNQPQHF. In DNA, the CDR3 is TGTGCCAGCAGCTTAGAGTCAGGGTACAATCAGCCCCAGCATTTT.

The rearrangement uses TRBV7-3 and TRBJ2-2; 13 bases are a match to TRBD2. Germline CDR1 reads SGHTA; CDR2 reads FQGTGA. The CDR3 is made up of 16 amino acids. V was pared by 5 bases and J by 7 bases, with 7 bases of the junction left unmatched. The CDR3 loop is CASSLGTSGNDGELFF. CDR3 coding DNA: TGTGCCAGCAGCCTTGGGACTAGCGGGAATGACGGGGAGCTGTTTTTT.

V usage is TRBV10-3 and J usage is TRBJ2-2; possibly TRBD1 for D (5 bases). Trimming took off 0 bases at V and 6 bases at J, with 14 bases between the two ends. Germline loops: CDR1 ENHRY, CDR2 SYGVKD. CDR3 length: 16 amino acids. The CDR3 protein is CAISESAGAGPGELFF. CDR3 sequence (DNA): TGTGCCATCAGTGAGTCGGCTGGGGCCGGACCCGGGGAGCTGTTTTTT.

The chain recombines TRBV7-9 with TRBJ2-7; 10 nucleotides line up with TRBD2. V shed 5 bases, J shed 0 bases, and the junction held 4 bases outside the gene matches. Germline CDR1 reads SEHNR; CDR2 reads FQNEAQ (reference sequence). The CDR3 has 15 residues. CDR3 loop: CASSPWTSGSYEQYF. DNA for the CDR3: TGTGCCAGCAGCCCATGGACTAGCGGCTCCTACGAGCAGTACTTC.

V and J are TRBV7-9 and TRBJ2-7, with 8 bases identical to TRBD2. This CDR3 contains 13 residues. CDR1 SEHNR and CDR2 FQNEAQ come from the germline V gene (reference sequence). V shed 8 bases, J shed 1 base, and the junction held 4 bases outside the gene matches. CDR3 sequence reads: CASGASGSYEQYF. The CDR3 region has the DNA TGTGCCAGCGGGGCTAGCGGGTCCTACGAGCAGTACTTC.

The DNA for the CDR3 is TGTGCCAGCAGCTCCCGGACAGGGCTCTACGAGCAGTACTTC. Its translation is CASSSRTGLYEQYF. This rearrangement joins TRBV5-4 to TRBJ2-7; 8 nucleotides line up with TRBD1. Germline CDR1 reads SGHNT; CDR2 reads YYREEE (reference sequence). The V segment lost 3 bases and the J segment 3 bases; nucleotides outside the gene matches: 5. This CDR3 region has 14 residues.